This TCR beta chain was identified in a study of T cell repertoires in cytomegalovirus infection. Study information: Through public TCR beta signatures, both CMV infection and matching HLA type were indicated. Regarding the study as a whole: CMV-specific HLA-C-restricted TCR beta clonotypes dominated the ex vivo response.

One entry per CDR3 protein results from TCRdb running MiXCR on the reads. The sample carries about 360,000 distinct CDR3 sequences, 15% to 20% recorded once. Turning to this clonotype: Antigen specificity is unknown.

Germline lookup yields CDR1 LNHDA and CDR2 SQIVND (reference sequence). CDR3 size: 14 residues. V was shortened by 1 base and J by 3 bases, with 7 bases between the two germline ends. The sequence was obtained from a human donor in good health (CMV status not recorded). Some clones in this sample may be carry-over from other donors' samples. Sequencing was performed on PBMCs. The gene calls are TRBV19 and TRBJ2-1; D might be TRBD2 (5 bases). CDR3 residues: CASSIAGIYNEQFF. The CDR3 nucleotides are TGTGCCAGTAGTATAGCGGGAATCTACAATGAGCAGTTCTTC.